This TCR beta chain emerged from a study of T cell repertoires in cytomegalovirus infection (dated by TCRdb to the late 2010s). In the study overall: Because public TCR beta signatures pointed to carriage of CMV infection together with the matching HLA type, the HLA type of each donor mattered for the analysis. Broader findings and caveats from the paper: Carriers of CMV infection plus the relevant HLA type were discriminated by the cumulative frequency of public TCR beta family members in the study cohort and in an independent roughly 370-donor cohort. The ex vivo response was dominated by HLA-C-restricted CMV-specific TCR beta clonotypes, which also provided the single most frequent clonotype in two of eight donors.

For CDR1 and CDR2, the germline V gene (reference sequence) lists DFQATT and SNEGSKA. The CDR3 sequence holds 16 residues, the cysteine and phenylalanine included. Of all the DNA, just the CDR3 is kept, 48 bases in frame from base 1. The junction carries 18 bases between V and J, which are trimmed by 1 base and 5 bases respectively. This clonotype has at least ten counts. The antigen this receptor binds is unknown. Per-base quality was not reported, and no clone a single base away is much larger than it. The sequencer was an Illumina HiSeq 1500. TCRdb itself trimmed the public reads at Q25 with fastp, ran MiXCR and retained productive beta chains. All rows with the same CDR3 protein become a single entry with the most common DNA and genes. This sample is represented by approximately 180,000 distinct CDR3 sequences; approximately 19% of them were singletons. The top ten clonotypes cover approximately 2.9% of the sample.

The clonotype originates from a human donor in good health (CMV status not recorded). Some clones in this sample may be carry-over from other donors' samples. Rearrangement joined TRBV20-1 to TRBJ2-1; the best D guess is TRBD2, with 5 bases matching. The material sequenced was PBMCs. The CDR3 in this case is CSARGPRERLHNEQFF. Here is the DNA: TGCAGTGCTAGAGGGCCGAGGGAGCGGCTCCACAATGAGCAGTTCTTC.